These T cell receptor beta chains were read from a single sample in a study of blood T cell repertoires in COVID-19. Repertoires were generated with immunoSEQ multiplex PCR, while TCRdb's copy carries only in-frame clones and drops some. The sample yields some 64,000 clones, over 75% seen once. Sequencing was performed on peripheral blood. The receptor set was obtained from a man aged 60 to 69 with acute or convalescent COVID-19. CDR3s include the opening cysteine and the closing phenylalanine or tryptophan. The D gene is left open where the match is weak. The size field is filled for only some rows; it gives once, few, many or a size class.

cdr3_aa: CASRPNDAYTNEKLFF; cdr3_nt: TGTGCCAGCAGACCGAATGATGCGTATACTAATGAAAAACTGTTTTTT; j_call: TRBJ1-4; v_call: TRBV2; d_call: NA; clone_size: NA
cdr3_aa: CASSRDRGLGDTQYF; cdr3_nt: TGCGCCAGCAGCAGGGACAGGGGGCTGGGAGATACGCAGTATTTT; j_call: TRBJ2-3; v_call: TRBV5-1; d_call: TRBD1; clone_size: few
cdr3_aa: CASMSGQGSTGELFF; cdr3_nt: TGTGCCAGCATGTCGGGACAGGGCTCCACCGGGGAGCTGTTTTTT; j_call: TRBJ2-2; v_call: TRBV6-5; d_call: TRBD1; clone_size: NA
cdr3_aa: CAWSAGINQPQHF; cdr3_nt: TGTGCCTGGAGTGCAGGGATAAATCAGCCCCAGCATTTT; j_call: TRBJ1-5; v_call: TRBV30; d_call: NA; clone_size: NA
cdr3_aa: CASSLGQSNTEAFF; cdr3_nt: TGCGCCAGCAGCTTGGGACAGTCGAACACTGAAGCTTTCTTT; j_call: TRBJ1-1; v_call: TRBV5-1; d_call: NA; clone_size: NA
cdr3_aa: CASSAREQFF; cdr3_nt: TGTGCCAGCAGTGCGCGGGAGCAGTTCTTC; j_call: TRBJ2-1; v_call: TRBV2; d_call: NA; clone_size: NA
cdr3_aa: CASKGQGFGYTF; cdr3_nt: TGTGCCAGTAAGGGACAGGGTTTTGGCTACACCTTC; j_call: TRBJ1-2; v_call: TRBV19; d_call: TRBD1; clone_size: NA
cdr3_aa: CASSQEASRANTEAFF; cdr3_nt: TGTGCCAGCAGCCAAGAAGCGTCCAGGGCGAACACTGAAGCTTTCTTT; j_call: TRBJ1-1; v_call: TRBV3-1/TRBV3-2; d_call: NA; clone_size: NA
cdr3_aa: CAISESGQNNSPLHF; cdr3_nt: TGTGCCATCAGTGAGTCGGGACAGAATAATTCACCCCTCCACTTT; j_call: TRBJ1-6; v_call: TRBV10-3; d_call: TRBD1; clone_size: NA
cdr3_aa: CASRGSGRAYGELFF; cdr3_nt: TGTGCCAGCAGGGGGAGCGGGAGGGCTTACGGGGAGCTGTTTTTT; j_call: TRBJ2-2; v_call: TRBV6-5; d_call: TRBD2; clone_size: once
cdr3_aa: CASSYEGRRTGELFF; cdr3_nt: TGTGCCAGCAGTTACGAGGGTAGGAGGACCGGGGAGCTGTTTTTT; j_call: TRBJ2-2; v_call: TRBV6-6; d_call: NA; clone_size: NA
cdr3_aa: CASSLGTGRLREQYF; cdr3_nt: TGTGCCAGCAGTTTAGGGACAGGACGATTGCGCGAGCAGTACTTC; j_call: TRBJ2-7; v_call: TRBV27; d_call: TRBD1; clone_size: once
cdr3_aa: CASSRGSNQPQHF; cdr3_nt: TGTGCCAGCAGTCGGGGGAGCAATCAGCCCCAGCATTTT; j_call: TRBJ1-5; v_call: TRBV2; d_call: NA; clone_size: NA
cdr3_aa: CASSFGGVGELFF; cdr3_nt: TGTGCCAGCAGCTTCGGGGGAGTCGGGGAGCTGTTTTTT; j_call: TRBJ2-2; v_call: TRBV11-2; d_call: NA; clone_size: NA
cdr3_aa: CAWSGGQTGNQPQHF; cdr3_nt: TGTGCCTGGAGCGGAGGGCAGACGGGCAATCAGCCCCAGCATTTT; j_call: TRBJ1-5; v_call: TRBV30; d_call: NA; clone_size: few
cdr3_aa: CASSQTPRGDGNTIYF; cdr3_nt: TGCGCCAGCAGCCAAACCCCTCGGGGGGATGGAAACACCATATATTTT; j_call: TRBJ1-3; v_call: TRBV4-3; d_call: NA; clone_size: NA
cdr3_aa: CASSLAGGYTQYF; cdr3_nt: TGTGCCAGCAGCTTGGCCGGGGGGTATACGCAGTATTTT; j_call: TRBJ2-3; v_call: TRBV5-4; d_call: TRBD2; clone_size: NA